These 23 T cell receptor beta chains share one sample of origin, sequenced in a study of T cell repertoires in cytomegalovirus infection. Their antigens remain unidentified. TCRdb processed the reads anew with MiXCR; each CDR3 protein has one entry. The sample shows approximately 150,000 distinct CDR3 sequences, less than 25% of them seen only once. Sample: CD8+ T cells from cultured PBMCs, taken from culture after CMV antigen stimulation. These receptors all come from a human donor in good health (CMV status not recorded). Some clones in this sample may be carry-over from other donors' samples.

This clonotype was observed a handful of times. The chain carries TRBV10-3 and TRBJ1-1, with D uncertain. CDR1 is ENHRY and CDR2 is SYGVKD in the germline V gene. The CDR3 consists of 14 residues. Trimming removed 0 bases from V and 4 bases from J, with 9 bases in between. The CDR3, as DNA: TGTGCCATCAGTGAGTCGATCCGGCTCACTGAAGCTTTCTTT. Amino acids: CAISESIRLTEAFF.

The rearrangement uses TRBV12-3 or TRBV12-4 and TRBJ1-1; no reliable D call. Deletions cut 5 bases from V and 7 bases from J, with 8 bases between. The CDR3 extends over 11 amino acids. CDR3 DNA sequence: TGTGCCAGCAGTCCCCGAGGTGAAGCTTTCTTT. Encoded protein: CASSPRGEAFF.

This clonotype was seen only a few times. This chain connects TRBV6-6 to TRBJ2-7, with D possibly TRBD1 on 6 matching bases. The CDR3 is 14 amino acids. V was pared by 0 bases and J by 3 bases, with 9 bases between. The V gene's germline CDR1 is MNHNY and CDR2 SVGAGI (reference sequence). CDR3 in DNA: TGTGCCAGCAGTTACTCGAAAGGGGGCTACGAGCAGTACTTC. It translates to CASSYSKGGYEQYF.

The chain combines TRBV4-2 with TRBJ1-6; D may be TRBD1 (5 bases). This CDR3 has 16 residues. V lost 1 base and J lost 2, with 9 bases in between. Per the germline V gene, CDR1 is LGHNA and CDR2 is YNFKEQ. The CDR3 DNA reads TGTGCCAGCAGCCAAGGTGGGGGTCCCTATAATTCACCCCTCCACTTT. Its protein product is CASSQGGGPYNSPLHF.

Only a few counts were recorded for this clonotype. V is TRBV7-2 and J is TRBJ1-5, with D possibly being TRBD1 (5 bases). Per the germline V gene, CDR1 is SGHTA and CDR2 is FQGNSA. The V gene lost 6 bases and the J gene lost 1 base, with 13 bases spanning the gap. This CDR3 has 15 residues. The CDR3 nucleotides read TGTGCCAGCAGTCGCAGGGACGTCAGCAATCAGCCCCAGCATTTT. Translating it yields CASSRRDVSNQPQHF.

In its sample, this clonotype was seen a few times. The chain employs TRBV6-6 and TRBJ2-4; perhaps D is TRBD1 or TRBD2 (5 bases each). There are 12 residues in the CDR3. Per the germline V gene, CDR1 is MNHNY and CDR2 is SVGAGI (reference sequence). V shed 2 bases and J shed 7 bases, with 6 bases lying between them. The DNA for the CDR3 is TGTGCCAGCAGTTACGGGACGAACATTCAGTACTTC. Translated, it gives CASSYGTNIQYF.

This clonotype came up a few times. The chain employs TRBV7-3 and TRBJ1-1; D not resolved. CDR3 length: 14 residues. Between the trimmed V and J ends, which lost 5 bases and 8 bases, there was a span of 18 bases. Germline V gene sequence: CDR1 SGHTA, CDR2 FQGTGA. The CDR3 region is CASSPPDLTPEAFF. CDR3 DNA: TGTGCCAGCAGCCCTCCCGACTTGACACCCGAAGCTTTCTTT.

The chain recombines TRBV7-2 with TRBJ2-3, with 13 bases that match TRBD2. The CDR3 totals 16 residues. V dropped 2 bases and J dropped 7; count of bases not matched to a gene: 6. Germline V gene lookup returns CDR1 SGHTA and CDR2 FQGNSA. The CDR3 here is CASSLRLAGGLHTQYF. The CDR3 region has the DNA TGTGCCAGCAGCTTACGACTAGCGGGGGGTCTCCATACGCAGTATTTT.

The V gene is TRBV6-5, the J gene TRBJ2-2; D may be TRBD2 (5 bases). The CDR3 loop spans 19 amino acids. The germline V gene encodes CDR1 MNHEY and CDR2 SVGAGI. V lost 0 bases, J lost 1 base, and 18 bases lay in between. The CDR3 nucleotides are TGTGCCAGCAGTTACTCGATGTTGAGGGCCTCGTTGAACACCGGGGAGCTGTTTTTT. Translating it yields CASSYSMLRASLNTGELFF.

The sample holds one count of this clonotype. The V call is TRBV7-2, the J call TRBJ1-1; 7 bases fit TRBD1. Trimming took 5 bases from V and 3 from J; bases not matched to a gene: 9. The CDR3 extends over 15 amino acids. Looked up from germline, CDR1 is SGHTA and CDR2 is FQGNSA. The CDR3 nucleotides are TGTGCCAGCAGCCCTCGACAGGGAGGGGACACTGAAGCTTTCTTT. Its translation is CASSPRQGGDTEAFF.

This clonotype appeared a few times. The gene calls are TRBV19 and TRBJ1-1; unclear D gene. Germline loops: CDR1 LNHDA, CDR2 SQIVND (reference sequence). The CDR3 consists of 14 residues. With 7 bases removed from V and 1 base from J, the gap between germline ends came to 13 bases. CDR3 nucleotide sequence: TGTGCCAGTACTGAACGATACGAGAACACTGAAGCTTTCTTT. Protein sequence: CASTERYENTEAFF.

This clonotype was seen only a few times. CDR3 sequence: CATWSGADGYTF. The CDR3 DNA follows: TGTGCCACCTGGAGTGGAGCGGATGGCTACACCTTC. V usage is TRBV15 and J usage is TRBJ1-2; no definite D call. There are 12 residues in the CDR3. Germline loops: CDR1 LNHNV, CDR2 YYDKDF (reference sequence). V lost 8 bases and J 6 bases, leaving 13 bases between the germline ends.

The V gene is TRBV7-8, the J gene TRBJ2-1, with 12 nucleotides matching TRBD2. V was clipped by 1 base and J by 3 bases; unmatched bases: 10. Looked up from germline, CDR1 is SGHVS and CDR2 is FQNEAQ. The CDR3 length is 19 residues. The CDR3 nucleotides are TGTGCCAGCAGCTTAGAGCTAGCGGGGGGGCCAATCAGCTACAATGAGCAGTTCTTC. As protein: CASSLELAGGPISYNEQFF.

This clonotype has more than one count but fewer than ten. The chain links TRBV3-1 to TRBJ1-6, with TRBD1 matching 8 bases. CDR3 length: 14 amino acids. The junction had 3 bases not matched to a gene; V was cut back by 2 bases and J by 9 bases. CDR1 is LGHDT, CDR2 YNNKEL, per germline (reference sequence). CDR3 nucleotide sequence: TGTGCCAGCAGCCAATTCGACAGGGGTTCACCCCTCCACTTT. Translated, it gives CASSQFDRGSPLHF.

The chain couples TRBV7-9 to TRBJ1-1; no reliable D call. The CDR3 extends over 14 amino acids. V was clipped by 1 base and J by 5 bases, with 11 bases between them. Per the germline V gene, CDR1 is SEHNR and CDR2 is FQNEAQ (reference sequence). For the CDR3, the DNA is TGTGCCAGCAGCTTAGGAGACGGGGATACTGAAGCTTTCTTT. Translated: CASSLGDGDTEAFF.

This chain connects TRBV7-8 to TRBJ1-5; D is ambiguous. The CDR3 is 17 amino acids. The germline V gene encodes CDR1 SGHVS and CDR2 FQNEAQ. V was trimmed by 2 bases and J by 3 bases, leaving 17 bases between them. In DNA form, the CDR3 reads TGTGCCAGCAGCTTAAGCGTCCCGGGGAAGATCAATCAGCCCCAGCATTTT. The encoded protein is CASSLSVPGKINQPQHF.

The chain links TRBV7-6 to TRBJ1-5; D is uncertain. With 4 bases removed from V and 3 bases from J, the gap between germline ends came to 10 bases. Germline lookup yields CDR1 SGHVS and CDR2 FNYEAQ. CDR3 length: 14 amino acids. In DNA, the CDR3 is TGTGCCAGCAGCTCGCAAAGGGACAATCAGCCCCAGCATTTT. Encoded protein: CASSSQRDNQPQHF.

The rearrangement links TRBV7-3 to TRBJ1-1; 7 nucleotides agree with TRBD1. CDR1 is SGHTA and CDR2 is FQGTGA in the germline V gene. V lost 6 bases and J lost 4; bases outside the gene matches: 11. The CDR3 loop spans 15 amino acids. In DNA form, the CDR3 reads TGTGCCAGCAGGGCTTCAGGGGGATTGGCCACTGAAGCTTTCTTT. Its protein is CASRASGGLATEAFF.

CDR3 residues: CASSRGLAAPPETQYF. Here the CDR3 DNA reads TGTGCCAGCAGCCGGGGACTAGCGGCACCCCCAGAGACCCAGTACTTC. This chain connects TRBV6-5 to TRBJ2-5; TRBD2 matches at 11 bases. The V and J ends lost 6 bases and 4 bases, in that order; junction bases with no gene match: 10. The CDR3 sequence is 16 residues long. Germline V lookup: CDR1 MNHEY, CDR2 SVGAGI.

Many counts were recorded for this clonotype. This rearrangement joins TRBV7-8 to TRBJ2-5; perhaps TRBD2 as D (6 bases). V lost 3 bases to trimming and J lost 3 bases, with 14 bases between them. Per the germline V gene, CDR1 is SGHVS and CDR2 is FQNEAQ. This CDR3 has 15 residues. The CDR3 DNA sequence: TGTGCCAGCAGCTTTTACGGGACTGTAAAAGAGACCCAGTACTTC. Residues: CASSFYGTVKETQYF.

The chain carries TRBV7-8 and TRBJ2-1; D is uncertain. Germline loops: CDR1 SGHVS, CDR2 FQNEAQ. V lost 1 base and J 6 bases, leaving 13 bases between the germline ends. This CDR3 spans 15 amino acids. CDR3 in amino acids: CASSLVGFGGNEQFF. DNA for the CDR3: TGTGCCAGCAGCTTAGTAGGGTTTGGCGGCAATGAGCAGTTCTTC.

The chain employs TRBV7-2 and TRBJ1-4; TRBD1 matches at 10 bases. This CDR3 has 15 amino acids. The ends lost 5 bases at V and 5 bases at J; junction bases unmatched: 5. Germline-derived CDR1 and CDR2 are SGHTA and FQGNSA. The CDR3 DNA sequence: TGTGCCAGCAGCACCGAGGACAGGGGGAATGAAAAACTGTTTTTT. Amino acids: CASSTEDRGNEKLFF.

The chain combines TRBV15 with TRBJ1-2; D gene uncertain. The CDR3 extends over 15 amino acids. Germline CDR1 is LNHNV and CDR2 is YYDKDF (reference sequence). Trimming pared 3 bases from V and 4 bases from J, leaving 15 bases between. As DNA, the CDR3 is TGTGCCACCAGCAGTCCCAACGGGCCGAGCTATGGCTACACCTTC. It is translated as CATSSPNGPSYGYTF.